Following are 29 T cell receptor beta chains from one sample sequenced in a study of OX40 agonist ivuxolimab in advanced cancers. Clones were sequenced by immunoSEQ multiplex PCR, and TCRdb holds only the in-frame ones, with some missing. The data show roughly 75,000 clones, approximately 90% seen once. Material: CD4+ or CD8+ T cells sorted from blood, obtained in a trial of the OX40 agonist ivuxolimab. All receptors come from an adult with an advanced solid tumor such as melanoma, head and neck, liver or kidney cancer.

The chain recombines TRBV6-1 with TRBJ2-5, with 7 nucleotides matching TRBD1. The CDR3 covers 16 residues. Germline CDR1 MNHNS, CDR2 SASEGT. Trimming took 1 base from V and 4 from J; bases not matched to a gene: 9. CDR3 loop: CASSEGQQGMGETQYF. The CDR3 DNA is TGTGCCAGCAGTGAAGGACAACAGGGGATGGGAGAGACCCAGTACTTC.

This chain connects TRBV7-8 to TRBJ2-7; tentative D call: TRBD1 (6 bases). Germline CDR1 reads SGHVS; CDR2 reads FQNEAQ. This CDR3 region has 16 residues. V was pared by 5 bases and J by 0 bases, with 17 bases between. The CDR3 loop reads CASSIHLDRDSYEQYF. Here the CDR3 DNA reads TGTGCCAGCAGCATCCATTTGGACAGAGACTCCTACGAGCAGTACTTC.

CDR3 residues: CASSESGAGGLFF. DNA of the CDR3: TGCGCCAGCAGTGAATCGGGGGCAGGGGGCCTGTTCTTC. The chain employs TRBV10-1 and TRBJ2-1, with 8 bases fitting TRBD1. This CDR3 is built from 13 residues. The V gene end was trimmed by 3 bases and the J gene end by 15 bases; junction bases not matched to a gene: 10. Looked up from germline, CDR1 is WNHNN and CDR2 is SYGVQD (reference sequence).

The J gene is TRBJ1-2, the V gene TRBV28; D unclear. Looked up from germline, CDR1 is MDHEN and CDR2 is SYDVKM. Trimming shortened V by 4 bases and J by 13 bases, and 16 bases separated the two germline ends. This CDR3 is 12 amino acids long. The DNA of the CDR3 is TGTGCCAGCAGTTCTCAATGGGCCCGTAGCACCTTC. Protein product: CASSSQWARSTF.

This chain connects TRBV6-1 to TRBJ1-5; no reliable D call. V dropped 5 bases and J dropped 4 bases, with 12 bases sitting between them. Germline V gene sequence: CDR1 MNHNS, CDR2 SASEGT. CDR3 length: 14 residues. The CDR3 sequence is CASSHEGGNQPQHF. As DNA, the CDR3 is TGTGCCAGCAGTCACGAGGGCGGGAATCAGCCCCAGCATTTT.

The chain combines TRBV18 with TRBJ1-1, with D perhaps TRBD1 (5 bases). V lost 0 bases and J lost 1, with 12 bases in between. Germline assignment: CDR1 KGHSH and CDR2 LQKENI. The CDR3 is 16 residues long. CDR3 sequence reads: CASSPPVGDRNTEAFF. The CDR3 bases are TGTGCCAGCTCACCACCGGTTGGGGACCGGAACACTGAAGCTTTCTTT. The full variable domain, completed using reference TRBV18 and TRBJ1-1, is NAGVMQNPRHLVRRRGQEARLRCSPMKGHSHVYWYRQLPEEGLKFMVYLQKENIIDESGMPKERFSAEFPKEGPSILRIQQVVRGDSAAYFCASSPPVGDRNTEAFFGQGTRLTVV.

CDR3 sequence: CASSLVGRDPRLEQYF. CDR3 DNA: TGTGCCAGCAGCTTAGTAGGGAGGGATCCACGGCTCGAGCAGTACTTC. The chain employs TRBV11-2 and TRBJ2-7; the match to TRBD2 covers 7 bases. CDR3 length: 16 amino acids. In germline, CDR1 is SGHAT, CDR2 FQNNGV. V shed 1 base, J shed 6 bases, and the junction held 12 bases outside the gene matches.

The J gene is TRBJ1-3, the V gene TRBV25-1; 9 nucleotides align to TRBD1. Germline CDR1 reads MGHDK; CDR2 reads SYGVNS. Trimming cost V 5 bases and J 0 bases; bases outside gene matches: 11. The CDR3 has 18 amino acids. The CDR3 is CASSPPPGQGSSGNTIYF. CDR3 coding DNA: TGTGCCAGCAGTCCCCCACCGGGACAGGGCTCCTCTGGAAACACCATATATTTT.

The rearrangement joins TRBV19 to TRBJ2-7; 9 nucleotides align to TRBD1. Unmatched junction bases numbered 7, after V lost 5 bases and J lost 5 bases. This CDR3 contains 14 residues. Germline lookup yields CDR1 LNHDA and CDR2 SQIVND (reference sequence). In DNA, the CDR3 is TGTGCCAGTAGTCCCACAGGGGGCAGGAACGAGCAGTACTTC. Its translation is CASSPTGGRNEQYF.

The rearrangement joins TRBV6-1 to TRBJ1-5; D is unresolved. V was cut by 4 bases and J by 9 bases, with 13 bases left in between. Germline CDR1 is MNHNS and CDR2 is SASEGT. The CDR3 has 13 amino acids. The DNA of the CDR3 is TGTGCCAGCAGTGTAGAGGTGGAGCGGCCCCAGCATTTT. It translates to CASSVEVERPQHF.

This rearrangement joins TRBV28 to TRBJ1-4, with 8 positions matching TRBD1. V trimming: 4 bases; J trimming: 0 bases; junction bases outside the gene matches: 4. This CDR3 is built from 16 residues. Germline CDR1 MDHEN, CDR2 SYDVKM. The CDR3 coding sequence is TGTGCCAGCAGTTACAGGGGGGCCCCAACTAATGAAAAACTGTTTTTT. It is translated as CASSYRGAPTNEKLFF. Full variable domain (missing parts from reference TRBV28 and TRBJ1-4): DVKVTQSSRYLVKRTGEKVFLECVQDMDHENMFWYRQDPGLGLRLIYFSYDVKMKEKGDIPEGYSVSREKKERFSLILESASTNQTSMYLCASSYRGAPTNEKLFFGSGTQLSVL.

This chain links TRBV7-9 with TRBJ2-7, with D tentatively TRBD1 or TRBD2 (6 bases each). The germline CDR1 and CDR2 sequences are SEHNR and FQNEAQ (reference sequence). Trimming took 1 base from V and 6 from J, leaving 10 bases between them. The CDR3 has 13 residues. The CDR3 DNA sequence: TGTGCCAGCAGCTTAGATGGAGGGGGCGAGCAGTACTTC. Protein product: CASSLDGGGEQYF. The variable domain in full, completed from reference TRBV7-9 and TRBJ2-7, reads DTGVSQNPRHKITKRGQNVTFRCDPISEHNRLYWYRQTLGQGPEFLTYFQNEAQLEKSRLLSDRFSAERPKGSFSTLEIQRTEQGDSAMYLCASSLDGGGEQYFGPGTRLTVT.

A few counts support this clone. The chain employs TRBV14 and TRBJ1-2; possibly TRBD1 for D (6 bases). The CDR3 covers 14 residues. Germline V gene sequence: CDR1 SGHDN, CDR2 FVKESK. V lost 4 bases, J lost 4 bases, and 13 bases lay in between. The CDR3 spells CASSLGQPPYGYTF. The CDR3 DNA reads TGTGCCAGCAGCCTAGGACAGCCACCCTATGGCTACACCTTC. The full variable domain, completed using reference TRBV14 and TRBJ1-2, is EAGVTQFPSHSVIEKGQTVTLRCDPISGHDNLYWYRRVMGKEIKFLLHFVKESKQDESGMPNNRFLAERTGGTYSTLKVQPAELEDSGVYFCASSLGQPPYGYTFGSGTRLTVV.

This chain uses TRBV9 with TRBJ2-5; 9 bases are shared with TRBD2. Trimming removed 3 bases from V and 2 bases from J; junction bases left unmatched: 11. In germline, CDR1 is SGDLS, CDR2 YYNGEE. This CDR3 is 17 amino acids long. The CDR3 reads CASSAGIGGGVQETQYF. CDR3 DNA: TGTGCCAGCAGCGCCGGCATTGGCGGGGGGGTTCAAGAGACCCAGTACTTC.

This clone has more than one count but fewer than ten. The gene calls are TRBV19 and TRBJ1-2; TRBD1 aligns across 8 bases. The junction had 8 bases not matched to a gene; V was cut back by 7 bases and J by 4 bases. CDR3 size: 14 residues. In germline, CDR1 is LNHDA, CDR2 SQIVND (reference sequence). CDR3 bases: TGTGCCAGTATTGCCGGACAGGGAGTCTATGGCTACACCTTC. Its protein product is CASIAGQGVYGYTF.

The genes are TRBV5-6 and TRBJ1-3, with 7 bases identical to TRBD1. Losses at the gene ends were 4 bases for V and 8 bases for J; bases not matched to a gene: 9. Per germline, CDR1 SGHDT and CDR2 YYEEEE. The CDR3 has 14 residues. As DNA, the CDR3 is TGTGCCAGCAGCACTAAAGACAGGGTACACACCATATATTTT. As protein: CASSTKDRVHTIYF.

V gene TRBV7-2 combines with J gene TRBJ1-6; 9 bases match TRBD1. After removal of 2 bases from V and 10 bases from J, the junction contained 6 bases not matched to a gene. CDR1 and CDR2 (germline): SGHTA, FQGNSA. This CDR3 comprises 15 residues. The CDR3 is CASSLSGQGKSPLHF. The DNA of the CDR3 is TGTGCCAGCAGCTTATCGGGACAGGGTAAATCACCCCTCCACTTT.

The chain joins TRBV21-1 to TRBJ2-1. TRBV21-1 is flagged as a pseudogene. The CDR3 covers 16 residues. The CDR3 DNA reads TGTGCCAGCAGCAGGCCGGGACCACTCTCCTACAATGAGCAGTTCTTC. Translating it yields CASSRPGPLSYNEQFF.

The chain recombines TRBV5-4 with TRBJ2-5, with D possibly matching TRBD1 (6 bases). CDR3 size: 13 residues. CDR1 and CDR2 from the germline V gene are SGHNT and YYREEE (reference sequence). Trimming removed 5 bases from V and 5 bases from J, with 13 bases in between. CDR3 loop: CASSPGAGETQYF. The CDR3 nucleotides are TGTGCCAGCAGTCCAGGGGCCGGCGAGACCCAGTACTTC.

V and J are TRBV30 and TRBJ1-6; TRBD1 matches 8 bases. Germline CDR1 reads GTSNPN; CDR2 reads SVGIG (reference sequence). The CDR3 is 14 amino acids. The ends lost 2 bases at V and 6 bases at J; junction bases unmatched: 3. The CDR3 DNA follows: TGTGCCTGGAGTATTACAGGGGGTAATTCACCCCTCCACTTT. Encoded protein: CAWSITGGNSPLHF.

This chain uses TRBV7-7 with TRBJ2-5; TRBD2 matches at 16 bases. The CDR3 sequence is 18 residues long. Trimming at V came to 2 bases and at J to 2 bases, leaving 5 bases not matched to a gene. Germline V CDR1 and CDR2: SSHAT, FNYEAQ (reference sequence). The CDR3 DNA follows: TGTGCCAGCAGCTTACTCGTGGGACTAGCGGGGGGGCAAGAGACCCAGTACTTC. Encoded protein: CASSLLVGLAGGQETQYF.

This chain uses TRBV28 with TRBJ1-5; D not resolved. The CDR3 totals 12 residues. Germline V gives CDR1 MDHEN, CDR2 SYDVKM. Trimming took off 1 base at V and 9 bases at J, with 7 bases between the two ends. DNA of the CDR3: TGTGCCAGCAGTTTATTCCTTCGGCCCCAGCATTTT. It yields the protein CASSLFLRPQHF.

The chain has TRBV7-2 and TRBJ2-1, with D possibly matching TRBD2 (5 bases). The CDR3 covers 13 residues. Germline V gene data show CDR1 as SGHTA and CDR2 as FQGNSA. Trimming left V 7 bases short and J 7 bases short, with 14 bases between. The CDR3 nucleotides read TGTGCCAGCACCCTCGTCGGGGTTAATGAGCAGTTCTTC. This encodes CASTLVGVNEQFF. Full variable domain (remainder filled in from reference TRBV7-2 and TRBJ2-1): GAGVSQSPSNKVTEKGKDVELRCDPISGHTALYWYRQSLGQGLEFLIYFQGNSAPDKSGLPSDRFSAERTGGSVSTLTIQRTQQEDSAVYLCASTLVGVNEQFFGPGTRLTVL.

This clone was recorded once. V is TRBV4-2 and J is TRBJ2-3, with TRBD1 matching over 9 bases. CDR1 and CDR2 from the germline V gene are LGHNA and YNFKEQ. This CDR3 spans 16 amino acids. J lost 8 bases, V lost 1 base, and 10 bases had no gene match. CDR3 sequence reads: CASSQVTGQGYGTQYF. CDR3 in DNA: TGTGCCAGCAGCCAAGTGACAGGACAGGGGTATGGTACGCAGTATTTT.

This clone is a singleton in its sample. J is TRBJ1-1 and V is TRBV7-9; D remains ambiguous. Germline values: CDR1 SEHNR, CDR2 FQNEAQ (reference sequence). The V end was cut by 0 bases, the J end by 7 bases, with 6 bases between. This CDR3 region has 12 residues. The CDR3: CASSLAGLEAFF. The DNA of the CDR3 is TGTGCCAGCAGCTTAGCTGGTCTTGAAGCTTTCTTT.

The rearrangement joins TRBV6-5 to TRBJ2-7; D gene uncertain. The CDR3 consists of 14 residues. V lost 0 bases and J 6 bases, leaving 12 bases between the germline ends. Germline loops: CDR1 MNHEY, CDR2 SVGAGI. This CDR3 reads CASSYSKVRSEQYF. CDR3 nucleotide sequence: TGTGCCAGCAGTTACTCGAAGGTACGGAGCGAGCAGTACTTC.

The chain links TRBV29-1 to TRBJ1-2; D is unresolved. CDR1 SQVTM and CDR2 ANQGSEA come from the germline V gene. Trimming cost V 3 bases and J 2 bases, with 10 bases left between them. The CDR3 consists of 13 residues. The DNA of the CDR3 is TGCAGCGTTGAGTCCGGGGAAAACTATGGCTACACCTTC. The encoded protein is CSVESGENYGYTF.

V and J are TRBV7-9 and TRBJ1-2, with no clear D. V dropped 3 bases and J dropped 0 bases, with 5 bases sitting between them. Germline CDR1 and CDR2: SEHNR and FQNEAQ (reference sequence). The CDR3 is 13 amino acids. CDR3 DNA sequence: TGTGCCAGCAGCTTCTCCTCTAACTATGGCTACACCTTC. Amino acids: CASSFSSNYGYTF.

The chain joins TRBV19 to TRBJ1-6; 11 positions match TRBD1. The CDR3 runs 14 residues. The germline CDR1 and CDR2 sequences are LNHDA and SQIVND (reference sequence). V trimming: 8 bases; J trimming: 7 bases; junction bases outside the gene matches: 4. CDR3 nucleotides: TGTGCCAGTGCGGACAGGGGGCAGAATTCACCCCTCCACTTT. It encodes CASADRGQNSPLHF.